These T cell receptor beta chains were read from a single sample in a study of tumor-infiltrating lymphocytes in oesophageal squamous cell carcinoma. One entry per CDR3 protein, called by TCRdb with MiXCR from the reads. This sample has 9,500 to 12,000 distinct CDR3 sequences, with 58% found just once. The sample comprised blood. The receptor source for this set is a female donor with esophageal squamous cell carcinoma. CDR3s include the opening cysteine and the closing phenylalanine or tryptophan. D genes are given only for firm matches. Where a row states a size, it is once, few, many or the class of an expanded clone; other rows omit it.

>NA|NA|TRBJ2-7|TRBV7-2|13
TGTGCCAGCAGCTTAGGGACAGAATACGAGCAGTACTTC
CASSLGTEYEQYF
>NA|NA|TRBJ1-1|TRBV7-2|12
TGTGCCAGCAGCTTAGCGGCGGGGGGGGCTTTCTTT
CASSLAAGGAFF
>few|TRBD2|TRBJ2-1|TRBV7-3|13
TGTGCCAGCAGCGTCTCCCGGGAGGATGAGCAGTTCTTC
CASSVSREDEQFF
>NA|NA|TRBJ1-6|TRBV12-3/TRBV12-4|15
TGTGCCAGCAGTTTAGCGGACAGAAATAATTCACCCCTCCACTTC
CASSLADRNNSPLHF
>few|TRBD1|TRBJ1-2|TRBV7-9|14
TGTGCCAGCAGCTTCCCGGGACAGGTTTATGGCTACACCTTC
CASSFPGQVYGYTF
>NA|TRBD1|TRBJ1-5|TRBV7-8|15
TGTGCCAGCAGCTTAGGGGACAGAAGCAATCAGCCCCAGCATTTT
CASSLGDRSNQPQHF
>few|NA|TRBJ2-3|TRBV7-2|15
TGTGCCAGCAGCGCGGTTCTGGTGAGCACAGATACGCAGTATTTT
CASSAVLVSTDTQYF
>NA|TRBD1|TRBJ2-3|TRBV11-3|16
TGTGCCAGCAGCCCGCTGGGACAGGGGGGTACAGATACGCAGTATTTT
CASSPLGQGGTDTQYF
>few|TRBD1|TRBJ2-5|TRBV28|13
TGTGCCACCGTGGGGCAGGGGGCAGCTGAGCAGTACTTC
CATVGQGAAEQYF
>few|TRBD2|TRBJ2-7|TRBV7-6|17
TGTGCCAGCAGCTCCGGACTAGCGGGAGAAGTGGGGTACGAGCAGTACTTC
CASSSGLAGEVGYEQYF
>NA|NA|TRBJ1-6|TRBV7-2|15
TGTGCCAGCAGCTTAGGGGAAAGCTATAATTCACCCCTCCACTTC
CASSLGESYNSPLHF
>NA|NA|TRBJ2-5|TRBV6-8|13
TGTGCCAGCAGTCAAGGACAGCAAGAGACCCAGTACTTC
CASSQGQQETQYF
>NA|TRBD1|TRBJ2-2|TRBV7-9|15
TGTGCCAGCAGATACGGACAGGGGTACACCGGGGAGCTGTTTTTT
CASRYGQGYTGELFF
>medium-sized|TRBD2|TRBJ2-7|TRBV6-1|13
TGTGCCAGCCACGAACAGGTGGGGGGGTCACAGTACTTC
CASHEQVGGSQYF
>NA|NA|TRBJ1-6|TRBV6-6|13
TGTGCCAGCACAGATCAAGGTTCCTACGAGCAGTACTTT
CASTDQGSYEQYF
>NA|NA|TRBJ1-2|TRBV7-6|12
TGTGCCAGCAGCCTAGGGGCTATGGGCTACACCTTC
CASSLGAMGYTF